The next 7 T cell receptor beta chains were all read from a single sample in a study of graft-versus-host responses after intestinal transplantation. Some clones are missing from TCRdb's copy, which holds only in-frame ones; the method was immunoSEQ multiplex PCR. The sample has approximately 110,000 clones; around 94% are singletons. These receptors lack a known antigen. Sequencing was performed on unstimulated CD8+ T cells sorted from spleen or lymph node cells, taken before transplant. These receptor sequences come from a human donor who was the organ donor for an intestinal transplant.

The rearrangement joins TRBV4-1 to TRBJ1-6; TRBD1 is a possible D gene (5 bases). Germline-derived CDR1 and CDR2 are MGHRA and YSYEKL. The ends were cut back, 1 base at V and 1 base at J, with 14 bases in the middle. This CDR3 comprises 18 residues. CDR3 bases: TGCGCCAGCAGCCAAGGACCGGGACCGAGATCCTATAATTCACCCCTCCACTTT. It codes for CASSQGPGPRSYNSPLHF.

This clone was counted once. This rearrangement joins TRBV25-1 to TRBJ2-7; D is uncertain. This CDR3 has 12 amino acids. The V end was cut by 6 bases, the J end by 0 bases, with 6 bases between. CDR1 MGHDK and CDR2 SYGVNS come from the germline V gene. The CDR3, as DNA: TGTGCCAGCAGGACGGGCTCCTACGAGCAGTACTTC. Protein sequence: CASRTGSYEQYF.

The rearrangement links TRBV29-1 to TRBJ2-7; 8 bases agree with TRBD2. V lost 6 bases and J lost 2; bases outside the gene matches: 12. This CDR3 is built from 15 residues. Germline lookup yields CDR1 SQVTM and CDR2 ANQGSEA. The CDR3 protein is CSVLGKREFPYEQYF. The CDR3 coding sequence is TGCAGCGTCCTAGGGAAGCGGGAGTTCCCCTACGAGCAGTACTTC.

The chain has TRBV6-1 and TRBJ1-5; 7 bases map to TRBD1. Losses at the gene ends were 6 bases for V and 0 bases for J; bases not matched to a gene: 5. CDR1 MNHNS and CDR2 SASEGT come from the germline V gene. The CDR3 totals 15 residues. CDR3 sequence: CASRTGVVSNQPQHF. CDR3 nucleotides: TGTGCCAGCAGAACAGGGGTAGTTAGCAATCAGCCCCAGCATTTT.

The chain employs TRBV27 and TRBJ1-1; 7 nucleotides match TRBD1. Trimming at V came to 2 bases and at J to 1 base, leaving 16 bases not matched to a gene. CDR1 MNHEY and CDR2 SMNVEV come from the germline V gene (reference sequence). CDR3 size: 19 residues. In nucleotides, the CDR3 is TGTGCCAGCAGTTTAGGTCACCCTATGGTCAGGGGGGAGAACACTGAAGCTTTCTTT. This encodes CASSLGHPMVRGENTEAFF.

V gene TRBV6-1 combines with J gene TRBJ2-3; D might be TRBD1 (6 bases). CDR1 and CDR2 (germline): MNHNS, SASEGT. The CDR3 loop spans 17 amino acids. V gave up 3 bases and J gave up 1 base, with 17 bases separating them. CDR3 bases: TGTGCCAGCAGTGACACCGGACAGCGCTCGGGCACAGATACGCAGTATTTT. Translation gives CASSDTGQRSGTDTQYF.

V gene TRBV6-6 combines with J gene TRBJ2-7, with 8 bases fitting TRBD1. The CDR3 length is 12 residues. CDR1 is MNHNY and CDR2 is SVGAGI in the germline V gene (reference sequence). V gave up 2 bases and J gave up 6 bases; unmatched junction bases: 0. CDR3 sequence: CASSYDRGEQYF. Here the CDR3 DNA reads TGTGCCAGCAGTTACGACAGGGGCGAGCAGTACTTC.